Each of the 8 T cell receptor beta chains below was sequenced from the same sample in a study of vaccination effects on CD4 cells after COVID-19. Produced via immunoSEQ multiplex PCR; TCRdb's table is partial and in-frame only. The table lists 20,000 to 25,000 clones, roughly 70% of them singletons, with less than 3.5% in the top ten. These TCRs are of unknown antigen specificity. Under the ViraFEST assay, PBMC were stimulated with viral peptide pools so that antigen-specific CD4+ T cells expanded. Sequencing was performed afterwards. Following 10 days of culture, CD4+ T cells were isolated. People in the vaccine group had not been infected with SARS-CoV-2 before, and their nucleocapsid antibodies were negative. The sample consisted of CD4+ T cells from PBMCs cultured with SARS-CoV-2 spike peptides, taken before COVID-19 vaccination. The receptors shown here come from a human donor who received a COVID-19 vaccine.

The chain uses TRBV18 and TRBJ2-7, with D unclear. Germline assignment: CDR1 KGHSH and CDR2 LQKENI. Trimming took 2 bases from V and 5 from J, leaving 10 bases between them. The CDR3 is made up of 13 amino acids. For the CDR3, the DNA is TGTGCCAGCTCACCAGGGCTACTCCACGAGCAGTACTTC. The encoded protein is CASSPGLLHEQYF. Drawing the rest from reference TRBV18 and TRBJ2-7, the complete variable domain is NAGVMQNPRHLVRRRGQEARLRCSPMKGHSHVYWYRQLPEEGLKFMVYLQKENIIDESGMPKERFSAEFPKEGPSILRIQQVVRGDSAAYFCASSPGLLHEQYFGPGTRLTVT.

V gene TRBV11-2 combines with J gene TRBJ2-3; D remains unclear. The CDR3 loop spans 13 amino acids. CDR1 and CDR2 from the germline V gene are SGHAT and FQNNGV. V was trimmed by 2 bases and J by 5 bases, leaving 8 bases between them. The CDR3 region is CASSLRWIDTQYF. The CDR3 DNA is TGTGCCAGCAGCTTAAGGTGGATAGATACGCAGTATTTT.

V and J are TRBV18 and TRBJ2-2; D gene ambiguous. The CDR3 covers 16 residues. V was clipped by 0 bases and J by 0 bases, with 8 bases between them. Germline-derived CDR1 and CDR2 are KGHSH and LQKENI. Here the CDR3 reads CASSPPVRSNTGELFF. The CDR3 DNA sequence: TGTGCCAGCTCACCACCAGTCAGGTCGAACACCGGGGAGCTGTTTTTT.

This chain uses TRBV27 with TRBJ2-2; D is undetermined. The V gene lost 3 bases and the J gene lost 4 bases, with 6 bases spanning the gap. Germline CDR1 is MNHEY and CDR2 is SMNVEV (reference sequence). The CDR3 runs 13 residues. The CDR3 is CASSFGRTGELFF. In DNA form, the CDR3 reads TGTGCCAGCAGTTTCGGGCGCACCGGGGAGCTGTTTTTT.

J is TRBJ2-7 and V is TRBV5-5; 11 bases map to TRBD2. The CDR3 has 19 residues. From germline, CDR1 is SGHKS and CDR2 YYEKEE (reference sequence). J was trimmed by 0 bases and V by 4 bases; bases with no gene match: 15. This CDR3 reads CASSPQVSSGGLTSYEQYF. The CDR3 DNA follows: TGTGCCAGCAGCCCTCAGGTGTCTAGCGGGGGGTTAACCTCCTACGAGCAGTACTTC.

This clone appeared once. This rearrangement joins TRBV19 to TRBJ1-5; 9 bases map to TRBD1. Germline values: CDR1 LNHDA, CDR2 SQIVND (reference sequence). The CDR3 covers 14 residues. J gave up 4 bases and V 6 bases, and 4 bases lay outside the gene matches. The CDR3 coding sequence is TGTGCCAGTAGAAGGACAGGGGAAAATCAGCCCCAGCATTTT. Translated, it gives CASRRTGENQPQHF.

The chain is built from TRBV6-6 and TRBJ2-2; D not resolved. Trimming pared 5 bases from V and 4 bases from J, leaving 11 bases between. Germline CDR1 MNHNY, CDR2 SVGAGI (reference sequence). CDR3 length equals 14 residues. In DNA form, the CDR3 reads TGTGCCAGCAGTCAGGACGGGTTCACCGGGGAGCTGTTTTTT. It specifies CASSQDGFTGELFF.

The chain recombines TRBV7-2 with TRBJ1-2; 7 nucleotides line up with TRBD1. V lost 3 bases to trimming and J lost 5 bases; unmatched junction nucleotides: 9. CDR1 is SGHTA, CDR2 FQGNSA, per germline. The CDR3 contains 15 residues. The CDR3 spells CASSLTSGTAYGYTF. The CDR3 DNA reads as TGTGCCAGCAGCTTGACTTCCGGGACAGCGTATGGCTACACCTTC.